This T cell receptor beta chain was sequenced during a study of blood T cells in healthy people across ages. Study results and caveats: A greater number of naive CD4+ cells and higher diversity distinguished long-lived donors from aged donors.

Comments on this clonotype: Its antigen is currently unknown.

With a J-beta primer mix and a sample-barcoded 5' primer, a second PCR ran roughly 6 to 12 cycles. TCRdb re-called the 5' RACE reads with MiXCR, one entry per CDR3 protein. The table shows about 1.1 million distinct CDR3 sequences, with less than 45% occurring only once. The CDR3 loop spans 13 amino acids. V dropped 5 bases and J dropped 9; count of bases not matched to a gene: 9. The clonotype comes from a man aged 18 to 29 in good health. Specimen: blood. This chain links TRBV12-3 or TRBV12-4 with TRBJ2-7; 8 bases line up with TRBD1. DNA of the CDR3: TGTGCCAGCAGTCGACAGGGGCCCTCCGGGCAGTACTTC. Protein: CASSRQGPSGQYF.